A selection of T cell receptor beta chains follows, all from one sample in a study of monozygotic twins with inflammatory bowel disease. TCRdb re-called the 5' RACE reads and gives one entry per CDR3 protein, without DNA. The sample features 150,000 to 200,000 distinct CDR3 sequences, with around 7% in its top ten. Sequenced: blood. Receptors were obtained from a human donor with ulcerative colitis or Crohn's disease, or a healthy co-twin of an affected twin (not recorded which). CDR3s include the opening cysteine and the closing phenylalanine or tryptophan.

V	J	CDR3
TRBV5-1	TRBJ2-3	CASSRANPGQGYPDTQYF
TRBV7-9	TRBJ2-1	CASSSRGLVIVNEQFF
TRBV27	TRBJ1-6	CASSLSGQVYSPLHF
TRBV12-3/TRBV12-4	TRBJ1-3	CASSLRDGPRNTIYF
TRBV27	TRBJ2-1	CASGIAGMVGEQFF
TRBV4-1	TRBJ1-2	CASSRIGGGNYGYTF
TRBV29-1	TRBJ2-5	CSVDLGGETQYF
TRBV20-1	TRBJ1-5	CSAGSGNQPQHF
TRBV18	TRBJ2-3	CASSGLADRTDTQYF
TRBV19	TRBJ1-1	CATRVGNTEAFF
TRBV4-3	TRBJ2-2	CASSPEWGHVTGELFF
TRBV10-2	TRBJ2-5	CASSEGTGLVETQYF
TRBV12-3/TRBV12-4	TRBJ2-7	CASSFASGRIEQYF
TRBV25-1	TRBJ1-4	CASREDGGYGEKLFF
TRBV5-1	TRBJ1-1	CASSSSRGHTEAFF
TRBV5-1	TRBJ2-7	CASSIQGWEQYF
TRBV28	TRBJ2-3	CASTTVSTDTQYF
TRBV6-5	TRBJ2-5	CASSYSTGTAQYF
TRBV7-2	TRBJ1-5	CASSLATAASNQPQHF
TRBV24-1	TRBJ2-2	CATSAASGYTGELFF
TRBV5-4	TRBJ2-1	CASSFIGASYNEQFF
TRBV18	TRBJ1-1	CASSPGDMNTEAFF
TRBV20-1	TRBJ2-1	CSGSGTGHNNEQFF
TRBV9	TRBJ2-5	CASSDRDQETQYF
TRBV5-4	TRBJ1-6	CASSLEGQGSSPLHF
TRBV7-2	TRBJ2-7	CASTPDRSYEQYF
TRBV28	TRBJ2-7	CASSFPSGQGAREQYF
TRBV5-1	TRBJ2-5	CASSPGTSPETQYF
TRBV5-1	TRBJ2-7	CASSGQAGISYEQYF
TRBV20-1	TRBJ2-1	CSAPKSTNEQFF
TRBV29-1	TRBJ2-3	CSVAQTSGGADTQYF
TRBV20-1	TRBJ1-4	CSAPQGYNEKLFF
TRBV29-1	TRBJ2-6	CSARGSFNSGANVLTF
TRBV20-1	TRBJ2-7	CSASLTSRAYEQYF
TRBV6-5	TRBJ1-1	CASSYSRRSMNTEAFF
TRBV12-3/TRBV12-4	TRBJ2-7	CASSPRGLSSYEQHF
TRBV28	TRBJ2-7	CASTQGGTVYEQYF
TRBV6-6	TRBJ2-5	CASSYFQGGTQYF
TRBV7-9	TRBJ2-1	CASSPSGWPYNEQFF
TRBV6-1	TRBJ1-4	CASSLNTGGRGEEKLFF
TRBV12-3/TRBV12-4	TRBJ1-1	CASSLRDNRVSEAFF
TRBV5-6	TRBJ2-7	CASSSGTFSLEQYF
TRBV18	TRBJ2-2	CASSPNRDTGELFF
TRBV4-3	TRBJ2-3	CASSQGRTDWTNTQYF
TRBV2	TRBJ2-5	CASRAGGVETQYF
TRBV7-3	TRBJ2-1	CASSLTAGVYNEQFF
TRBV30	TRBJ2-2	CAWSAALRTGELFF